This TCR beta chain derives from a study of cytomegalovirus exposure and HLA in healthy donors. Regarding the study as a whole: For most TCR beta V segments, an earlier analysis put the productive rate at about 87% or about 30% of the time. Association with HLA alleles at 0.05 false discovery rate was found for about 17,000 TCR beta sequences in a later analysis.

CDR1 and CDR2 (germline): GTSNPN, SVGIG (reference sequence). The CDR3 contains 14 residues. Deletions cut 0 bases from V and 2 bases from J, with 11 bases between. Researchers ran the PCR with 60 Vbeta and 13 Jbeta primers. The data were produced by immunoSEQ multiplex PCR, yet TCRdb's version contains in-frame clones alone and is incomplete. The sample lists over 70,000 clones, roughly 74% seen once, with approximately 10% in the top ten. Turning to this clone: Antigen unknown.

The specimen was PBMCs. The TCR sequence derives from a human donor in good health. The chain has TRBV30 and TRBJ2-7; the D gene is possibly TRBD1 (6 bases). The CDR3 DNA reads as TGTGCCTGGAGTGTAGGGGGAGTTACCTACGAGCAGTACTTC. This translates into CAWSVGGVTYEQYF.